The 27 T cell receptor beta chains below were found in one sample sequenced in a study of blood T cell repertoires in COVID-19. Libraries were prepared by immunoSEQ multiplex PCR; TCRdb keeps only in-frame clonotypes and omits some of them. The repertoire includes around 100,000 clones, roughly 86% of them detected once, and just under 10% sits in the top ten. Sequenced input: peripheral blood. Receptors originate from a man in his forties or fifties with active or convalescent COVID-19.

The chain combines TRBV15 with TRBJ1-1; unclear D gene. Trimming shortened V by 0 bases and J by 1 base, and 3 bases separated the two germline ends. Germline assignment: CDR1 LNHNV and CDR2 YYDKDF (reference sequence). The CDR3 has 13 amino acids. The CDR3 region is CATSRDRNTEAFF. Here the CDR3 DNA reads TGTGCCACCAGCAGAGATAGGAACACTGAAGCTTTCTTT.

The chain has TRBV29-1 and TRBJ1-1; perhaps TRBD1 as D (6 bases). The CDR3 contains 16 residues. Trimming left V 2 bases short and J 3 bases short, with 19 bases between. The V gene's germline CDR1 is SQVTM and CDR2 ANQGSEA. The CDR3: CSVEIRGKVLDTEAFF. DNA for the CDR3: TGCAGCGTTGAAATCAGGGGAAAGGTCTTGGACACTGAAGCTTTCTTT.

V and J are TRBV7-2 and TRBJ1-2; D is possibly TRBD1 (6 bases). Trimming took off 4 bases at V and 4 bases at J, with 13 bases between the two ends. This CDR3 comprises 14 residues. Germline CDR1 reads SGHTA; CDR2 reads FQGNSA. The DNA for the CDR3 is TGTGCCAGCAGCTCCGTCGGGACAACCTATGGCTACACCTTC. Its translation: CASSSVGTTYGYTF.

The V call is TRBV3-1 (or the pseudogene TRBV3-2), the J call TRBJ1-2; D may be TRBD1 (6 bases). V lost 3 bases and J 5 bases, leaving 10 bases between the germline ends. CDR1 LGHDT and CDR2 YNNKEL come from the germline V gene (reference sequence). The CDR3 extends over 13 amino acids. CDR3 protein: CASSHRGGYGYTF. Here the CDR3 DNA reads TGTGCCAGCAGCCACAGGGGAGGGTATGGCTACACCTTC.

This clone was counted a single time. The V gene is TRBV4-1, the J gene TRBJ2-7; 10 nucleotides line up with TRBD1. Germline V lookup: CDR1 MGHRA, CDR2 YSYEKL. This CDR3 comprises 15 residues. The J segment lost 3 bases and the V segment lost 1 base, leaving 3 bases of the junction unmatched. The CDR3 coding sequence is TGCGCCAGCAGCCAAGGGGACAGGGGCGGCTACGAGCAGTACTTC. It yields the protein CASSQGDRGGYEQYF.

The J gene is TRBJ2-6, the V gene TRBV7-9, with TRBD2 matching 7 bases. With V trimmed by 3 bases and J by 0 bases, 5 bases remained unmatched. The CDR3 has 17 residues. CDR1 and CDR2 (germline): SEHNR, FQNEAQ (reference sequence). The chain's CDR3 is CASSLYSGVSGANVLTF. CDR3 bases: TGTGCCAGCAGCTTGTACAGCGGGGTCTCTGGGGCCAACGTCCTGACTTTC.

The chain links TRBV12-5 to TRBJ2-7; D is uncertain. This CDR3 contains 13 residues. The ends were cut back, 3 bases at V and 0 bases at J, with 6 bases in the middle. Germline values: CDR1 LGHNT, CDR2 FRNRAP. CDR3 bases: TGTGCTAGTGGTTTATCCGTCTCCTACGAGCAGTACTTC. Encoded protein: CASGLSVSYEQYF.

V is TRBV9 and J is TRBJ1-6; tentatively, D is TRBD1 (5 bases). Germline V gene sequence: CDR1 SGDLS, CDR2 YYNGEE. V was cut by 2 bases and J by 4 bases, with 13 bases left in between. This CDR3 region has 16 residues. As DNA, the CDR3 is TGTGCCAGCAGCGTCGACAGCCGAAGTTATAATTCACCCCTCCACTTT. It yields the protein CASSVDSRSYNSPLHF.

The CDR3 DNA follows: TGTGCCAGCGGCCCAGTCATGAACACTGAAGCTTTCTTT. Its translation: CASGPVMNTEAFF. The chain links TRBV12-3 or TRBV12-4 to TRBJ1-1; unclear D gene. Trimming took 8 bases from V and 0 from J, leaving 10 bases between them. This CDR3 comprises 13 residues.

V is TRBV5-6 and J is TRBJ2-7, with 11 bases that match TRBD1. J was trimmed by 7 bases and V by 3 bases; bases with no gene match: 12. The CDR3 contains 16 residues. Germline V gene sequence: CDR1 SGHDT, CDR2 YYEEEE. The CDR3 DNA follows: TGTGCCAGCAGCTCAGACCCGGGACAGGGGGTCTGGGAGCAGTACTTC. Residues: CASSSDPGQGVWEQYF.

This clone was found once. The chain carries TRBV6-4 and TRBJ1-6; possible D gene TRBD1, 5 bases. The CDR3 is made up of 15 amino acids. V dropped 3 bases and J dropped 9 bases, with 15 bases sitting between them. Germline CDR1 MRHNA, CDR2 SNTAGT. The CDR3, as DNA: TGTGCCAGCAGTGAGATGGGGGGGATAGGTTCACCCCTCCACTTT. This translates into CASSEMGGIGSPLHF.

The CDR3 region is CASSLVGDRGKSGANVLTF. Here the CDR3 DNA reads TGCGCCAGCAGCTTGGTAGGGGACAGGGGTAAATCTGGGGCCAACGTCCTGACTTTC. The rearrangement joins TRBV5-1 to TRBJ2-6; 10 bases agree with TRBD1. The CDR3 extends over 19 amino acids. Unmatched junction bases numbered 7, after V lost 0 bases and J lost 1 base. Germline CDR1 reads SGHRS; CDR2 reads YFSETQ.

V and J are TRBV19 and TRBJ2-1, with D tentatively TRBD2 (11 bases). V shed 5 bases and J shed 0 bases, with 32 bases lying between them. Germline V lookup: CDR1 LNHDA, CDR2 SQIVND (reference sequence). This CDR3 has 22 amino acids. In nucleotides, the CDR3 is TGTGCCAGTAGTCCCCGGGGGACAGGGGCTAGCGGGGGGTTACCCTCCTACAATGAGCAGTTCTTC. It yields the protein CASSPRGTGASGGLPSYNEQFF.

This chain connects TRBV19 to TRBJ1-5, with D maybe TRBD1 (5 bases). The CDR3 runs to 15 residues. Germline CDR1 is LNHDA and CDR2 is SQIVND (reference sequence). The V and J ends lost 7 bases and 3 bases respectively, with 16 bases between them. CDR3 sequence: CASTHWGGDNQPQHF. The CDR3 DNA reads TGTGCCAGTACCCATTGGGGAGGGGACAATCAGCCCCAGCATTTT. Together with reference TRBV19 and TRBJ1-5, the CDR3 gives the full variable domain: DGGITQSPKYLFRKEGQNVTLSCEQNLNHDAMYWYRQDPGQGLRLIYYSQIVNDFQKGDIAEGYSVSREKKESFPLTVTSAQKNPTAFYLCASTHWGGDNQPQHFGDGTRLSIL.

The chain combines TRBV7-3 with TRBJ1-6, with 8 bases aligning to TRBD1. There are 15 residues in the CDR3. The V gene end was trimmed by 5 bases and the J gene end by 6 bases; junction bases not matched to a gene: 6. Germline V gene sequence: CDR1 SGHTA, CDR2 FQGTGA. CDR3 DNA: TGTGCCAGCAGCCTCCAGGGGGCAGGTAATTCACCCCTCCACTTT. Residues: CASSLQGAGNSPLHF.

The CDR3 loop reads CASSAPRTGTTYEQYF. CDR3 DNA sequence: TGTGCCAGCAGTGCGCCCAGGACAGGCACAACCTACGAGCAGTACTTC. J is TRBJ2-7 and V is TRBV6-1, with 7 bases matching TRBD1. Germline assignment: CDR1 MNHNS and CDR2 SASEGT. V was clipped by 4 bases and J by 2 bases; unmatched bases: 11. The CDR3 is made up of 16 amino acids.

The chain links TRBV19 to TRBJ2-7, with TRBD1 identical over 9 bases. V shed 6 bases, J shed 3 bases, and the junction held 6 bases outside the gene matches. Germline CDR1 is LNHDA and CDR2 is SQIVND (reference sequence). The CDR3 has 14 amino acids. The CDR3 DNA is TGTGCCAGTAGCCGGGACAGGGCCTTCTACGAGCAGTACTTC. Translation: CASSRDRAFYEQYF.

The chain is built from TRBV6-1 and TRBJ1-2; D gene uncertain. Germline loops: CDR1 MNHNS, CDR2 SASEGT. This CDR3 spans 15 amino acids. V was trimmed by 2 bases and J by 4 bases, leaving 14 bases between them. The CDR3 loop reads CASSEQGASIYGYTF. The DNA of the CDR3 is TGTGCCAGCAGTGAACAAGGAGCCTCGATCTATGGCTACACCTTC.

In this sample, this clone turned up a few times. V usage is TRBV5-5 and J usage is TRBJ2-3; weak D call: TRBD1 (6 bases). Trimming took 0 bases from V and 5 from J, leaving 10 bases between them. This CDR3 has 14 amino acids. Germline lookup yields CDR1 SGHKS and CDR2 YYEKEE (reference sequence). CDR3 loop: CASSLGRGRDTQYF. The CDR3 bases are TGTGCCAGCAGCTTGGGCAGGGGCCGAGATACGCAGTATTTT.

This chain links TRBV4-2 with TRBJ1-1; perhaps TRBD1 as D (6 bases). Trimming left V 2 bases short and J 5 bases short, with 18 bases between. Germline V gene sequence: CDR1 LGHNA, CDR2 YNFKEQ. The CDR3 contains 16 residues. CDR3 sequence (DNA): TGTGCCAGCAGCCAATCCGGGGGGGGCGTTGATACTGAAGCTTTCTTT. This gives the protein CASSQSGGGVDTEAFF.

This clone was seen a handful of times. The CDR3 here is CASSGQASNTEAFF. The CDR3 DNA reads TGTGCCAGTAGTGGACAGGCGTCGAACACTGAAGCTTTCTTT. The chain couples TRBV19 to TRBJ1-1, with 7 bases lining up with TRBD1. The CDR3 runs 14 residues. The germline V gene has CDR1 LNHDA and CDR2 SQIVND (reference sequence). The trim removed 5 bases at V and 1 base at J, leaving 4 bases unmatched.

V usage is TRBV7-6 and J usage is TRBJ2-3; tentatively, D is TRBD1 (6 bases). The CDR3 is 13 amino acids. The V gene's germline CDR1 is SGHVS and CDR2 FNYEAQ. V was pared by 1 base and J by 6 bases, with 8 bases between. The CDR3 reads CASSLGQEDTQYF. CDR3 sequence (DNA): TGTGCCAGCAGCTTAGGACAGGAGGATACGCAGTATTTT.

The chain uses TRBV5-1 and TRBJ2-3, with D perhaps TRBD2 (6 bases). CDR3 size: 13 residues. Deletions cut 4 bases from V and 6 bases from J, with 12 bases between. Germline V CDR1 and CDR2: SGHRS, YFSETQ. The CDR3 loop reads CASSLRLGDTQYF. CDR3 bases: TGCGCCAGCAGCCTTCGACTAGGGGATACGCAGTATTTT.

The chain couples TRBV7-2 to TRBJ2-7; weak D call: TRBD2 (5 bases). This CDR3 comprises 14 residues. Germline CDR1 reads SGHTA; CDR2 reads FQGNSA. V lost 5 bases and J lost 4, with 15 bases in between. The CDR3 protein is CASSVTIFGYEQYF. The CDR3 DNA reads TGTGCCAGCAGCGTGACTATTTTCGGTTACGAGCAGTACTTC. The full variable domain, in which reference TRBV7-2 and TRBJ2-7 provide the parts outside the CDR3, is GAGVSQSPSNKVTEKGKDVELRCDPISGHTALYWYRQSLGQGLEFLIYFQGNSAPDKSGLPSDRFSAERTGGSVSTLTIQRTQQEDSAVYLCASSVTIFGYEQYFGPGTRLTVT.

The V gene is TRBV6-5, the J gene TRBJ2-7, with 7 positions matching TRBD1. Germline V gene data show CDR1 as MNHEY and CDR2 as SVGAGI. The trim removed 6 bases at V and 2 bases at J, leaving 7 bases unmatched. The CDR3 has 14 amino acids. The CDR3 is CASRLTGNPYEQYF. The CDR3 region has the DNA TGTGCCAGCAGGTTGACAGGGAATCCCTACGAGCAGTACTTC.

The rearrangement uses TRBV19 and TRBJ2-6; TRBD2 agrees at 7 bases. The CDR3 is 15 amino acids. Germline loops: CDR1 LNHDA, CDR2 SQIVND (reference sequence). The J segment lost 1 base and the V segment lost 10 bases, leaving 7 bases of the junction unmatched. CDR3 residues: CATLGRVSGANVLTF. CDR3 coding DNA: TGTGCCACTCTAGGGAGGGTATCTGGGGCCAACGTCCTGACTTTC.

V and J are TRBV7-8 and TRBJ1-1; D is undetermined. This CDR3 is built from 17 residues. Trimming took 5 bases from V and 4 from J, leaving 23 bases between them. Germline V gene lookup returns CDR1 SGHVS and CDR2 FQNEAQ. In DNA, the CDR3 is TGTGCCAGCAGCCCCTCCTCCGGGAAGCTTTACGGCACTGAAGCTTTCTTT. This sequence encodes CASSPSSGKLYGTEAFF.